This TCR beta chain was recovered during a study of T-cell memory formation after mild COVID-19 listed by TCRdb under 2021. Regarding the complete study: TCR sequence clusters from the two donors were found to be largely donor specific. Two young, previously healthy adult volunteers, one female and one male, were included in the cohort. In a couple of donors, T-cell clones that expanded and contracted after mild COVID-19 were followed by sequencing TCRalpha and TCRbeta repertoires longitudinally. The research as a whole found: Clones contracting from day 15 to 85 had balanced CD4/CD8 phenotypes, while a second wave expanding from day 15 to 37 was biased towards CD4+. The second-wave clones that peaked on day 37 were not confirmed to be SARS-CoV-2 specific. The study included only a couple of mild cases, and larger cohorts that include severe cases with pre-infection samples were judged to be necessary. Contracting CD4+ clones appeared mostly in the CM and EM memory subsets, whereas CD8+ clones were enriched in EMRA. Some responding clones were detected in pre-infection memory, which suggested that pre-existing cross-reactive memory T cells had joined the SARS-CoV-2 response.

V loses 4 bases of germline sequence and J loses 3 bases, and the interval between the two ends is 10 bases. Based on the germline V gene, the CDR1 and CDR2 sequences are MNHEY and SVGAGI. There are 15 amino acids in the CDR3, from cysteine to phenylalanine inclusive. Only CDR3 DNA is held: 45 bases, read in frame from base 1. Ficoll-Paque density gradient centrifugation was the method used to isolate PBMCs. About this clonotype: Its recognized antigen is unknown. Per-base quality was not reported, and no clone a single base away is much larger than it.

Sequencing used an Illumina NovaSeq 6000. TCRalpha and TCRbeta cDNA libraries were constructed by 5'RACE with constant-segment primers, with sample barcodes and unique molecular identifiers being introduced. Trizol reagent was used to extract RNA from every sample. The libraries were amplified in two PCR steps, and the second step added a second sample barcode and Illumina TruSeq adapters. Sequencing of the libraries was done on an Illumina NovaSeq, producing 2 x 150 bp paired-end reads. Per the source publication's procedure: Demultiplexing of reads and collapsing into UMI-guided consensus sequences were performed with migec v1.2.7. With mixcr v2.1.11, UMI consensuses were aligned to TRA and TRB V and J templates and assembled into clonotypes. A clonotype was counted as expanded or contracted only if both edgeR and NoisET called the change significant, with noise models trained on biological replicates. For edgeR calls, the cutoffs were a false discovery rate-adjusted p below 0.01 and a log2 fold-change threshold of 1. As an exploratory analysis of dynamics, max-normalized trajectories of the 1000 most abundant clonotypes were examined by PCA with hierarchical clustering. Each responding clone was given a CD4 or CD8 phenotype based on the CD4+ and CD8+ repertoires, which had been sequenced separately. The raw public reads went through TCRdb reprocessing: fastp at Q25, MiXCR clone calling, in-frame beta chains kept. Here each entry gathers all rows of one CDR3 protein and keeps the most common genes and DNA. TCRdb's processing, not the authors', yielded these V and J calls. The sample table records some 260,000 distinct CDR3 sequences; 16% of these occur just once. The ten top clones hold 3.5% of the sample.

The chain employs TRBV6-5 and TRBJ1-6; no D gene is confidently identified. The sequencing input was PBMCs or a T cell subset sorted from them (not recorded which). The sequence was collected from a man aged 18-30 years who had mild COVID-19 (a few samples of this study predate the infection). The sample titles of this study are shuffled in the database, so cell type and time point are left out; the donor was told from shared clones. CDR3 sequence: CASSWSGNYNSPLHF. The DNA sequence is given as TGTGCCAGCAGTTGGTCGGGGAACTATAATTCACCCCTCCACTTT.